The rows below give T cell receptor beta chains drawn from one sample of a study of T cell changes during pregnancy in multiple sclerosis. Sequencing used immunoSEQ multiplex PCR; TCRdb keeps in-frame clones, though not all of them. The sample includes about 80,000 clones, nearly 95% of them seen just once. The sequencing here drew on peripheral blood, taken in the second trimester of pregnancy. These receptors were taken from a female donor in good health, enrolled as a control in a pregnancy study. Each CDR3 is given without its conserved first and last residue. D genes are given only for firm matches.

j_call v_call d_call cdr3_aa
TRBJ2-7 TRBV6-5 TRBD2 ASRLQREGRNEQY
TRBJ2-7 TRBV5-1 TRBD2 ASSLGVAGGPYEQY
TRBJ2-2 TRBV5-1 . ASSLDPSLNTGELF
TRBJ2-7 TRBV19 TRBD2 ASSISLAGGEQY
TRBJ2-1 TRBV28 TRBD2 ASSFVAGDVNEQF
TRBJ2-3 TRBV7-2 . ASSLAWALTDTQY
TRBJ2-3 TRBV5-1 . ASSLGQHASTDTQY
TRBJ1-1 TRBV27 TRBD1 ASSRTGDTEAF
TRBJ2-5 TRBV28 . ASSRPRYKTERKETQY
TRBJ2-1 TRBV6-5 TRBD2 ASISSGDYNEQF
TRBJ2-3 TRBV2 TRBD2 ASQRGASGSTDTQY
TRBJ2-7 TRBV19 TRBD1 ASRGTGAYEQY
TRBJ2-2 TRBV6-1 TRBD1 ASRTGGSGELF
TRBJ2-5 TRBV19 . ASSGWGEETQY
TRBJ1-2 TRBV7-8 . ASSLVDYGYT
TRBJ2-2 TRBV11-2 . ASSPGGTGELF
TRBJ1-1 TRBV10-3 TRBD1 AISGGTGDGEAF
TRBJ2-5 TRBV9 . ASSVGAVPRGETQY
TRBJ2-4 TRBV19 . ASSMEGWRAKNIQY
TRBJ2-2 TRBV27 . ASSYHINTGELF
TRBJ1-2 TRBV10-3 . AISDLLSNYGYT
TRBJ2-2 TRBV11-2 . ASSFGWLATGELF
TRBJ2-5 TRBV27 TRBD2 ASSFLPLAGVGETQY
TRBJ2-7 TRBV28 . ASSSAGTSYEQY
TRBJ1-2 TRBV7-9 TRBD1 ASSSRQGSDYGYT
TRBJ1-3 TRBV10-3 TRBD1 AIRGTGGSSGNTIY
TRBJ1-1 TRBV2 . ASSVGGMSTEAF
TRBJ2-3 TRBV5-1 TRBD2 ASSFLLAGVADTQY
TRBJ2-7 TRBV5-6 TRBD1 ASNLRTGISNWQY
TRBJ1-2 TRBV6-4 . ASRRGVGYGYT
TRBJ2-5 TRBV7-2 TRBD2 ASSRGGAETQY
TRBJ2-7 TRBV10-3 . AISVARTYEQY
TRBJ1-2 TRBV6-5 TRBD1 ASRNRGLGGYT
TRBJ2-1 TRBV2 . ASSFQSYNEQF
TRBJ2-5 TRBV28 TRBD2 ASSFYAGAETQY
TRBJ1-1 TRBV30 . AWIMELNTEAF
TRBJ2-3 TRBV6-1 . ASSVRQPPADTQY
TRBJ2-7 TRBV7-2 TRBD2 ASSLGGRAGEQY
TRBJ2-2 TRBV19 TRBD2 ASSTQTSGRSTGELF
TRBJ1-2 TRBV28 . ASSFSGVLSPNYGYT